Listed below are T cell receptor beta chains from one sample, sequenced in a study of human T cells and chemical hapten exposure. Using its own MiXCR run on the RACE reads, TCRdb lists one record per CDR3 protein. The sample holds fewer than 300,000 distinct CDR3 sequences, about 9.4% seen once. The starting material was whole blood, obtained in connection with sensitization to the hapten diphenylcyclopropenone (DPC). Receptors were obtained from a woman aged 40-49 years with alopecia areata. Some clones in this sample may be carry-over from other donors' samples. Both conserved end residues are trimmed from each CDR3. A D gene is named only where the DNA matches it firmly. Clone size appears in some rows only: once, few, many, or a class for an expanded clone.

>TRBV7-2|TRBJ1-1|TRBD1|many
ASSPQGGSTEAF
>TRBV7-8|TRBJ2-3|NA|many
ASSLRNAGSTDTQY
>TRBV28|TRBJ2-5|NA|few
ASSLQRQEETQY
>TRBV29-1|TRBJ1-5|NA|few
SVAPGLNQPQH
>TRBV28|TRBJ1-1|NA|NA
ASRTNSFWTIFEAF
>TRBV20-1|TRBJ2-1|TRBD1|few
SASGGTWTGEF
>TRBV11-2|TRBJ1-1|NA|few
ASSRLTLNTEAF
>TRBV6-2/TRBV6-3|TRBJ2-5|NA|few
ASSYSIGETQY
>TRBV6-5|TRBJ2-7|NA|NA
ASSYGGAVRYEQY
>TRBV20-1|TRBJ1-1|NA|many
SARDPRNTEAF
>TRBV11-2|TRBJ1-2|NA|many
ASSPSGDYGYT
>TRBV29-1|TRBJ2-1|NA|NA
SVERDTPLSYNEQF
>TRBV4-3|TRBJ2-3|TRBD2|NA
ASSPSGRADTQY
>TRBV4-1|TRBJ1-5|NA|NA
ASSPGDGLGPQH
>TRBV7-2|TRBJ1-5|NA|NA
ASSNPGGQPQH
>TRBV28|TRBJ2-1|TRBD1|NA
ASSPGTGSRDEQF
>TRBV7-2|TRBJ1-5|TRBD1|many
ASSQQGYSNQPQH
>TRBV27|TRBJ1-2|NA|NA
ASSRTSQGNYGYT
>TRBV12-3/TRBV12-4|TRBJ1-1|NA|NA
ASSFGQKKAF
>TRBV6-6|TRBJ2-3|TRBD2|NA
ASMGGSRPINTDTQY
>TRBV5-4|TRBJ2-7|TRBD1|few
ASSQGTGGPYEQY
>TRBV7-2|TRBJ1-2|TRBD1|NA
ASSPNPGQAIYGYT
>TRBV6-1|TRBJ2-1|TRBD2|few
ASTEGLADNEQF
>TRBV24-1|TRBJ1-4|TRBD1|NA
ATSDSGTGDEKLF
>TRBV12-3/TRBV12-4|TRBJ2-1|NA|many
ASSFLNEQF
>TRBV6-5|TRBJ2-3|TRBD1|NA
ASSSDRFPTDTQY
>TRBV28|TRBJ2-2|NA|many
ASSIGNTGELF
>TRBV6-6|TRBJ2-1|TRBD1|NA
ASSYEGTGSNEQF
>TRBV20-1|TRBJ1-2|NA|NA
SARDRGSYGYT
>TRBV7-9|TRBJ2-3|NA|few
ASSLAHQTDTQY
>TRBV28|TRBJ2-7|NA|many
ASSFSLQGREQY
>TRBV4-2|TRBJ1-4|NA|NA
ASSQDRRDEKLF
>TRBV6-5|TRBJ2-3|NA|few
ASRIIGADTQY
>TRBV6-5|TRBJ1-5|TRBD1|few
ASSLQGGQPQH
>TRBV3-1|TRBJ2-2|NA|NA
ASKLTTGELF
>TRBV27|TRBJ1-6|NA|many
ASSLRSSYNSPLH
>TRBV29-1|TRBJ2-5|TRBD1|NA
SQDRGQGETQY
>TRBV19|TRBJ2-7|NA|NA
ASSISAESYEQY
>TRBV6-2/TRBV6-3|TRBJ1-1|NA|NA
ASSYAGKAEAF
>TRBV12-3/TRBV12-4|TRBJ1-1|TRBD1|many
ASSNPTGGHTEAF
>TRBV11-1|TRBJ2-7|NA|many
ASSLRVTYEQY
>TRBV7-2|TRBJ2-3|NA|NA
ASSLFGAADTQY
>TRBV6-6|TRBJ2-1|NA|few
ARAVSPQF
>TRBV7-2|TRBJ2-3|NA|few
ASSLLPPGTDTQY
>TRBV20-1|TRBJ2-7|NA|NA
SARELRSYEQY
>TRBV20-1|TRBJ2-7|TRBD2|few
SARSGVLTMQY